This T cell receptor (beta chain) was profiled in a study of monozygotic twins with inflammatory bowel disease. The CDR3 length is 13 residues. Germline V gives CDR1 MGHDK, CDR2 SYGVNS. For both chains, the TCRalpha and TCRbeta cDNA went through two nested PCRs of approximately 16 and 10 cycles. TCRdb re-analyzed the 5' RACE reads; it lists each CDR3 protein once, without DNA. This listing includes 200,000 to 250,000 distinct CDR3 sequences. The chain is built from TRBV25-1 and TRBJ1-1. Specimen: blood. This TCR came from a human donor with ulcerative colitis or Crohn's disease, or a healthy co-twin of an affected twin (not recorded which). This CDR3 is CASSLHWNTEAFF.